Below are 14 T cell receptor beta chains sequenced from a single sample in a study of blood T cell repertoires in COVID-19. The assay was immunoSEQ multiplex PCR, and TCRdb's table has in-frame clones only and misses some. The sample lists roughly 68,000 clones, roughly 87% seen once, with less than 8% in the top ten. Specimen: peripheral blood. The receptors derive from a middle-aged man with active COVID-19.

The chain carries TRBV18 and TRBJ1-6; no definite D call. This CDR3 is built from 14 residues. Per germline, CDR1 KGHSH and CDR2 LQKENI. V was trimmed by 4 bases and J by 5 bases, leaving 9 bases between them. CDR3 amino acids: CASSQAVNNSPLHF. CDR3 nucleotides: TGTGCCAGCTCACAAGCCGTAAATAATTCACCCCTCCACTTT. Variable domain in full (rest from reference TRBV18 and TRBJ1-6): NAGVMQNPRHLVRRRGQEARLRCSPMKGHSHVYWYRQLPEEGLKFMVYLQKENIIDESGMPKERFSAEFPKEGPSILRIQQVVRGDSAAYFCASSQAVNNSPLHFGNGTRLTVT.

Only one count was recorded for this clone. The chain is built from TRBV7-2 and TRBJ2-1, with TRBD1 matching 7 bases. This CDR3 contains 15 residues. Germline V gives CDR1 SGHTA, CDR2 FQGNSA. V gave up 1 base and J gave up 4 bases; unmatched junction bases: 4. The CDR3 bases are TGTGCCAGCAGCTTAGGGACAGGTCCATACAATGAGCAGTTCTTC. Its translation is CASSLGTGPYNEQFF.

The V and J genes are TRBV24-1 and TRBJ1-4; maybe TRBD1 (5 bases). CDR3 length equals 17 residues. Looked up from germline, CDR1 is KGHDR and CDR2 is SFDVKD. The V end was cut by 9 bases, the J end by 0 bases, with 19 bases between. The DNA for the CDR3 is TGTGCCACCCCAGGGCCTATAACGGATTCAACTAATGAAAAACTGTTTTTT. This encodes CATPGPITDSTNEKLFF.

V usage is TRBV28 and J usage is TRBJ1-3; maybe TRBD1 (5 bases). V lost 2 bases and J 4 bases, leaving 12 bases between the germline ends. The CDR3 runs to 15 residues. Germline assignment: CDR1 MDHEN and CDR2 SYDVKM. The CDR3 DNA follows: TGTGCCAGCAGTTTACGGGGGAGGTCAGGAAACACCATATATTTT. It encodes CASSLRGRSGNTIYF. Complete variable domain (other parts from reference TRBV28 and TRBJ1-3): DVKVTQSSRYLVKRTGEKVFLECVQDMDHENMFWYRQDPGLGLRLIYFSYDVKMKEKGDIPEGYSVSREKKERFSLILESASTNQTSMYLCASSLRGRSGNTIYFGEGSWLTVV.

The chain combines TRBV6-4 with TRBJ2-1; 8 nucleotides align to TRBD2. Losses at the gene ends were 4 bases for V and 7 bases for J; bases not matched to a gene: 6. Germline V gives CDR1 MRHNA, CDR2 SNTAGT. CDR3 size: 14 residues. CDR3 DNA sequence: TGTGCCAGCAGTGTTAGTAGCGGGGTTAATGAGCAGTTCTTC. It is translated as CASSVSSGVNEQFF.

V usage is TRBV6-5 and J usage is TRBJ1-1; 7 nucleotides agree with TRBD1. Per the germline V gene, CDR1 is MNHEY and CDR2 is SVGAGI. This CDR3 spans 15 amino acids. V trimming: 2 bases; J trimming: 6 bases; junction bases outside the gene matches: 9. The CDR3 DNA sequence: TGTGCCAGCAGTTACACTTCCAGGGGGATCGCTGAAGCTTTCTTT. This sequence encodes CASSYTSRGIAEAFF.

V and J are TRBV19 and TRBJ1-4; weak D call: TRBD1 (6 bases). CDR3 size: 16 residues. V lost 7 bases, J lost 8 bases, and 23 bases lay in between. Germline V CDR1 and CDR2: LNHDA, SQIVND (reference sequence). CDR3 sequence (DNA): TGTGCCAGTAACAAACCTGGGGGACAATATTCGGAAAAACTGTTTTTT. Protein product: CASNKPGGQYSEKLFF.

This clone was observed once. The chain has TRBV6-2 or TRBV6-3 and TRBJ2-1, with 9 bases fitting TRBD2. V lost 4 bases and J lost 2; bases outside the gene matches: 3. The CDR3 spans 15 residues. Per germline, CDR1 MNHEY and CDR2 SVGEGT. DNA for the CDR3: TGTGCCAGCAGTTTGAGCGGGAGGCCCTACAATGAGCAGTTCTTC. The encoded protein is CASSLSGRPYNEQFF.

The CDR3 loop reads CASSQDRGNTEAFF. CDR3 DNA sequence: TGTGCCAGCAGCCAGGACAGGGGGAACACTGAAGCTTTCTTT. The chain is built from TRBV7-2 and TRBJ1-1, with TRBD1 matching 9 bases. V was pared by 5 bases and J by 1 base, with 2 bases of the junction left unmatched. Looked up from germline, CDR1 is SGHTA and CDR2 is FQGNSA. The CDR3 spans 14 residues.

V is TRBV4-1 and J is TRBJ2-7, with 10 bases identical to TRBD1. The CDR3 length is 15 residues. The germline CDR1 and CDR2 sequences are MGHRA and YSYEKL. Losses at the gene ends were 0 bases for V and 2 bases for J; bases not matched to a gene: 1. For the CDR3, the DNA is TGCGCCAGCAGCCAAGAAGGGACAGGGGCCTACGAGCAGTACTTC. This codes for CASSQEGTGAYEQYF.

J is TRBJ2-5 and V is TRBV18, with 10 positions matching TRBD2. This CDR3 is built from 15 residues. From germline, CDR1 is KGHSH and CDR2 LQKENI. Trimming took 3 bases from V and 5 from J; bases not matched to a gene: 6. CDR3 sequence (DNA): TGTGCCAGCTCACCCGGCGGGGGACTAGCGGAGACCCAGTACTTC. As protein: CASSPGGGLAETQYF.

This chain uses TRBV5-5 with TRBJ2-2; 7 bases match TRBD1. This CDR3 contains 15 residues. Looked up from germline, CDR1 is SGHKS and CDR2 is YYEKEE (reference sequence). J lost 4 bases, V lost 0 bases, and 3 bases had no gene match. CDR3 sequence reads: CASSLAGTATGELFF. CDR3 coding DNA: TGTGCCAGCAGCTTGGCAGGGACAGCCACCGGGGAGCTGTTTTTT.

The rearrangement links TRBV29-1 to TRBJ2-3, with 13 bases aligning to TRBD2. The CDR3 is 14 residues long. Germline V gene data show CDR1 as SQVTM and CDR2 as ANQGSEA. With 5 bases clipped from V and 5 bases from J, the junction kept 4 bases outside the gene matches. DNA of the CDR3: TGCAGCGTTCGGACTAGCGGGAGTCAAGATACGCAGTATTTT. Translated: CSVRTSGSQDTQYF.

The V and J genes are TRBV18 and TRBJ2-7; weak D call: TRBD2 (5 bases). Germline-derived CDR1 and CDR2 are KGHSH and LQKENI. The CDR3 consists of 13 residues. V dropped 3 bases and J dropped 5 bases, with 11 bases sitting between them. The CDR3 bases are TGTGCCAGCTCACCCTCGGAGGTCCACGAGCAGTACTTC. Encoded protein: CASSPSEVHEQYF.